Described below is a single T cell receptor beta chain sequence and its context. Its antigen is not yet known. Base qualities were left out, and no much larger clone turns up one base away. Including cysteine and phenylalanine, the CDR3 has 17 amino acids. The retained sequence is limited to the CDR3, 51 bases, with the frame set at the first base. From V the trimming removes 5 bases and from J it removes 1 base, while the gene matches leave 13 bases of the junction unaccounted for. CDR1 and CDR2, per the germline V gene, are MDHEN and SYDVKM. The data belong to a study of OX40 agonist ivuxolimab in advanced cancers. Regarding the research as a whole: Ivuxolimab, which targeted the costimulatory receptor OX40 (CD134), was an agonistic, fully human IgG2 monoclonal antibody. Prior anti-PD-1, anti-PD-L1 or anti-CTLA-4 therapy was permitted, and checkpoint inhibitors had been received by around 40% of dose-escalation patients. The monotherapy dose-escalation portion (N = 52 patients) of the phase I ivuxolimab trial is reported in the paper. In the dose-escalation cohort, more than 75% of patients were male, and the mean age was around 60 years, with a range of 23 to 79. Of the roughly 52 dose-escalation patients, hepatocellular carcinoma was present in about 20, melanoma in roughly 15, renal cell carcinoma in 9 and head and neck cancer in 9. Intravenous ivuxolimab was administered to patients every 2 weeks at six dose levels: 0.01, 0.1, 0.3, 1.5, 3 and 10 mg/kg. Partial responses were achieved by three dose-escalation patients, of whom one had hepatocellular carcinoma and two had cutaneous melanoma. Peripheral TCRbeta sequencing aimed to test whether ivuxolimab altered TCR sequence diversity and caused clonal T-cell expansion. Overall study results and their limits: After ivuxolimab, expanded clones were on average more numerous among CD8+ T cells than among CD4+ T cells. Low levels of normalized T-cell clonal expansion were also seen in some patients who did not respond. Antigen specificity was not determined for the clonally expanded peripheral T cells. At doses from 0.1 to 3.0 mg/kg, clonal expansion was seen in both CD4+ and CD8+ blood T cells between baseline and week 6. Partial responders in the 0.1-3.0 mg/kg groups had among the lowest normalized peripheral clonal expansion, especially among CD8+ T cells.

To sequence the TCRbeta CDR3 region, genomic DNA was isolated from the sorted cells. The immunoSEQ Assay was used for sequencing of TCRbeta CDR3 regions. This immuneACCESS table, as held by TCRdb, lists in-frame sequences with V and J called but not all clones. Of the missing ones, under half trace to an unresolved V gene in checked studies; the others have no known cause. This sample comprises just over 60,000 clones, 87% of them detected only once. The ten largest clones represent roughly 16% of the sample. Patients with autoimmune disease history or receiving systemic immunosuppression were excluded from the trial. In every dose cohort, peripheral blood was drawn for TCR sequencing at baseline, cycle 4 day 1, and cycle 7 day 1. Samples were obtained from an open-label, multicenter, first-in-human phase I dose-escalation trial of ivuxolimab. Adults with locally advanced or metastatic melanoma, renal cell carcinoma, hepatocellular carcinoma or head and neck squamous cell carcinoma were enrolled in the trial. Before TCR sequencing, CD4+ and CD8+ T cells were separately sorted from peripheral blood.

The chain is encoded by TRBV28 joined to TRBJ1-1; 7 bases in the middle match TRBD1. Sample: CD4+ or CD8+ T cells sorted from blood, taken in a trial of the OX40 agonist ivuxolimab. This clonotype was obtained from an adult with an advanced solid tumor such as melanoma, head and neck, liver or kidney cancer. The CDR3 in this case is CASSGLNQGQRNTEAFF. The sequence in DNA is TGTGCCAGCAGTGGGCTTAACCAGGGACAGAGGAACACTGAAGCTTTCTTT.